The next 6 T cell receptor beta chains were all read from a single sample in a study of PD-1 blockade in classical Hodgkin lymphoma. There was relapse after autologous stem cell transplantation in every patient, and there was variation in brentuximab vedotin exposure. Assay: immunoSEQ multiplex PCR; the TCRdb copy retains only in-frame clones and omits some. The profile shows about 13,000 clones, roughly 90% of them singletons. Sequencing was performed on peripheral blood mononuclear cells (PBMCs), taken at baseline. The source of these receptors is a human donor with classical Hodgkin lymphoma.

The chain employs TRBV19 and TRBJ1-6; D call uncertain. This CDR3 comprises 16 residues. Per the germline V gene, CDR1 is LNHDA and CDR2 is SQIVND (reference sequence). V lost 1 base to trimming and J lost 0 bases, with 7 bases between them. The CDR3 loop is CASSIGLSSYNSPLHF. The CDR3, as DNA: TGTGCCAGTAGTATAGGCCTGAGCTCCTATAATTCACCCCTCCACTTT. The whole variable domain, filled in from reference TRBV19 and TRBJ1-6, reads DGGITQSPKYLFRKEGQNVTLSCEQNLNHDAMYWYRQDPGQGLRLIYYSQIVNDFQKGDIAEGYSVSREKKESFPLTVTSAQKNPTAFYLCASSIGLSSYNSPLHFGNGTRLTVT.

This clone was seen once. The V call is TRBV6-4, the J call TRBJ2-1, with D possibly being TRBD2 (6 bases). CDR3 length equals 17 residues. From germline, CDR1 is MRHNA and CDR2 SNTAGT. The germline V and J ends were trimmed by 5 bases and 0 bases, with 17 bases remaining between them. CDR3 nucleotides: TGTGCCAGCAGTCTCTCTCGATCAGCGGGCTCCTACAATGAGCAGTTCTTC. Translating gives CASSLSRSAGSYNEQFF.

This clone was seen once. The J gene is TRBJ2-5, the V gene TRBV7-6; TRBD1 or TRBD2 may be the D gene (5 bases each). The germline gives CDR1 SGHVS, CDR2 FNYEAQ. V lost 1 base to trimming and J lost 2 bases, with 14 bases between them. CDR3 length: 16 residues. The CDR3: CASSLGDRERQETQYF. In DNA form, the CDR3 reads TGTGCCAGCAGCTTAGGGGACCGAGAGAGGCAAGAGACCCAGTACTTC.

This clone has just one count. For the CDR3, the DNA is TGTGCCAGCAGCTTGGAGGCGGATACCGAGGCAGATACGCAGTATTTT. Its translation: CASSLEADTEADTQYF. This chain joins TRBV5-4 and TRBJ2-3, with D uncertain. From germline, CDR1 is SGHNT and CDR2 YYREEE (reference sequence). The V end was cut by 0 bases, the J end by 4 bases, with 15 bases between. This CDR3 region has 16 residues.

The rearrangement joins TRBV7-8 to TRBJ1-1; D is uncertain. The length of the CDR3 is 14 residues. Trimming removed 3 bases at V and 1 base at J, with 9 bases between. CDR1 and CDR2 (germline): SGHVS, FQNEAQ. CDR3 residues: CASSFRQANTEAFF. In DNA, the CDR3 is TGTGCCAGCAGCTTTAGACAAGCGAACACTGAAGCTTTCTTT.

This clone appeared a few times. The genes are TRBV9 and TRBJ1-2, with 9 positions matching TRBD1. The CDR3 consists of 14 residues. Germline V gene lookup returns CDR1 SGDLS and CDR2 YYNGEE. V was clipped by 0 bases and J by 8 bases; unmatched bases: 5. CDR3: CASSVGQGVIGYTF. CDR3 sequence (DNA): TGTGCCAGCAGCGTAGGACAGGGGGTTATCGGCTACACCTTC.